This record concerns one TCR beta chain sequence. The sample originates from a study of cytomegalovirus exposure and HLA in healthy donors. Produced via immunoSEQ multiplex PCR; TCRdb's table is partial and in-frame only. The sample carries about 260,000 clones, roughly 88% recorded once. The TCR was taken from a woman under 40 in good health and CMV-seronegative. Material for sequencing was PBMCs.

The CDR3 here is CASSLRLDHNEQFF. The CDR3 DNA follows: TGTGCCAGCAGCTTAAGACTAGACCACAATGAGCAGTTCTTC. The V call is TRBV7-3, the J call TRBJ2-1; D perhaps matches TRBD2 (6 bases). Trimming stripped 1 base from V and 5 bases from J, with 9 bases between. CDR1 and CDR2 (germline): SGHTA, FQGTGA. There are 14 residues in the CDR3.